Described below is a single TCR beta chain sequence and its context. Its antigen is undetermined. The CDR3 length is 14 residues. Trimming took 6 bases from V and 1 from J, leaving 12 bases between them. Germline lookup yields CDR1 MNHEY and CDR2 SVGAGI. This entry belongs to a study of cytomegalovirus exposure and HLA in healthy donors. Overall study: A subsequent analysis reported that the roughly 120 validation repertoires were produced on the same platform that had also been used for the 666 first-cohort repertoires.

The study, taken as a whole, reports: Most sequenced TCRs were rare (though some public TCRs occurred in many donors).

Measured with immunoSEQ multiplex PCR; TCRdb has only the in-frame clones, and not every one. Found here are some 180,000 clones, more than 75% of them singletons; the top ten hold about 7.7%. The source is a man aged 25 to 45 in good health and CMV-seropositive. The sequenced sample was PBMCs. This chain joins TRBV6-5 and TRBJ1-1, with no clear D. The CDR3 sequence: CASRKGGSNTEAFF. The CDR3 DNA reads TGTGCCAGCAGGAAGGGAGGTTCGAACACTGAAGCTTTCTTT.